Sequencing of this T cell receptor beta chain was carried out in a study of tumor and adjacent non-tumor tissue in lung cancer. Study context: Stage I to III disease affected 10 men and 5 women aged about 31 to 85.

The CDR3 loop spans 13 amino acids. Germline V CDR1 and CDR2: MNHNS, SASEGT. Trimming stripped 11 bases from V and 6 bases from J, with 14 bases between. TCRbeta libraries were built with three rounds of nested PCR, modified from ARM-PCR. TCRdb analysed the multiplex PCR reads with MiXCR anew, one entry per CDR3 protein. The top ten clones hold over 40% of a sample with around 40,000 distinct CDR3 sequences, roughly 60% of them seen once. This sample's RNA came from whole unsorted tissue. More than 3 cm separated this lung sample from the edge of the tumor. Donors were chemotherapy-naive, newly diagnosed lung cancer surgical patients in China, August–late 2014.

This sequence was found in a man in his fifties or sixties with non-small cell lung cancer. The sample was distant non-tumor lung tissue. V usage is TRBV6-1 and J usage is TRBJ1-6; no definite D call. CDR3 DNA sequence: TGTGCCGGCTTATCACGGGGTAATTCACCCCTCCACTTT. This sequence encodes CAGLSRGNSPLHF.